This T cell receptor (beta chain) was captured in a study of blood T cell repertoires in COVID-19 (dated by TCRdb to the early 2020s). Turning to the overall study: Samples from collaborators originated in the United States, Italy and Spain and spanned both the acute and convalescent phases of COVID-19. Sample metadata almost always included a de-identified subject ID, COVID-19 status, age in years and sex. Subjects who had been exposed to COVID-19, were actively infected with it, or had recovered from it provided the deeply sampled blood TCRbeta repertoires that made up the dataset. Where available, HLA class I and class II types were obtained from metadata supplied by the sample provider rather than from assay-based typing. The samples were drawn from the first 160 participants of the ongoing ImmuneRACE study and from 1,254 subjects provided by 6 global collaborators. The repertoires were made available in a free public database intended to serve as a resource for research on the immune response to SARS-CoV-2. The material from the prospective study consisted of cDNA or gDNA derived from T cells, B-cell-depleted T cells, or PBMCs.

Overall study results and their limits: The amount of clinical and demographic metadata varied by source and participant and was provided uncurated.

Taken from cysteine to phenylalanine, the CDR3 has 17 residues. Only the CDR3 DNA stays, 51 bases, in frame from base 1. From the germline V gene, CDR1 is ENHRY and CDR2 is SYGVKD. V loses 0 bases at its end and J loses 2 bases; junction bases beyond the gene matches: 10. Enrolling through a virtual design, the prospective study's participants ranged in age from roughly 18 to 89 years and lived across 24 United States geographic areas. In the prospective study, participants were assigned to cohorts based on the clinical history participants reported in a screening survey and a study questionnaire. ImmuneRACE Cohort 3 recovered participants were defined by two consecutive negative NP/OP PCR tests, healthcare professional clearance, or symptom resolution. In the prospective study, mobile phlebotomists collected whole blood, serum and a nasopharyngeal or oropharyngeal swab from each participant. Participants in the prospective study had the option to provide additional blood draws and questionnaires over an approximately 2-month period. Blood samples from the prospective study were shipped frozen or at room temperature prior to DNA extraction.

The immunoSEQ Assay, a bias-controlled multiplex PCR, was used to amplify TCRbeta CDR3 regions from genomic DNA. The original pipeline was this. Nucleated cell counts per sample were estimated from amplification of reference gene primers within the assay. Sequence reads were collapsed and filtered to measure the absolute abundance of every unique TCRbeta CDR3 rearrangement. For each sample, productive Simpson clonality was calculated as the square root of Simpson's diversity index over productive rearrangements. TCRdb obtained this table from immuneACCESS and retained in-frame rearrangements with V and J assigned. These tables miss some clones; where compared with another copy, unresolved V genes account for less than half of the shortfall, and the remainder is unexplained. V, J and clone size reflect that table, while D and trimming were determined from the DNA. In all, the sample holds some 270,000 clones, and around 90% of those were seen once. The top ten clonotypes cover about 1.8% of the sample.

Points on this clone: There is no known antigen for this receptor. Within one base of it there is no much larger clone, and no base qualities were kept.

The chain links TRBV10-3 with TRBJ2-7; 7 bases in between match TRBD1. Sequencing input: PBMCs or T cells enriched from blood (not recorded which). This TCR was recovered from a woman aged 40 to 55 who had recovered from COVID-19. The nucleotide sequence reads TGTGCCATCAGTGAGTCCGTTATGCTAGGGGGCACCTACGAGCAGTACTTC. This codes for CAISESVMLGGTYEQYF.